The rows below give T cell receptor beta chains drawn from one sample of a study of T cells in Graves' hyperthyroidism and ophthalmopathy. TCRdb re-called the multiplex PCR reads through MiXCR, storing one row per CDR3 protein. The data show almost 600,000 distinct CDR3 sequences, about 45% seen once. The sequencing input was peripheral blood or thyroid tissue (not recorded which). These receptors all stem from a woman aged 18-35 years with Graves' hyperthyroidism. CDR3s include the opening cysteine and the closing phenylalanine or tryptophan. A D gene is named only where the DNA matches it firmly. The listing skips clone size in some rows; elsewhere it reads once, few, many or a size class.

D	V	J	size	DNA	CDR3
-	TRBV24-1	TRBJ1-5	-	TGTGCCGGTAGGACGAATCAGCCCCAGCATTTT	CAGRTNQPQHF
-	TRBV20-1	TRBJ2-3	many	TGCAGTGCTAGGCTGGGCTCAGATACGCAGTATTTT	CSARLGSDTQYF
-	TRBV11-2	TRBJ1-4	many	TGTGCCAGCAGCCTCCTGGCTGAAAAACTGTTTTTT	CASSLLAEKLFF
-	TRBV20-1	TRBJ2-7	many	TGCAGTGCTAGAGGAAGCCAGTTAAGCTCCTACGAGCAGTACTTC	CSARGSQLSSYEQYF
-	TRBV5-6	TRBJ1-1	once	TGTGCCAGCAGCTTGGTTGGGACCGCCATGAACACTGAAGCTTTCTTT	CASSLVGTAMNTEAFF
TRBD2	TRBV3-1	TRBJ2-5	many	TGTGCCAGCAGCCAAGTCGGGACTAGTATAGAGACCCAGTACTTC	CASSQVGTSIETQYF
-	TRBV24-1	TRBJ2-5	many	TGTGCCACCAGTGGCAGGGTTTTAGGGCAAGAGACCCAGTACTTC	CATSGRVLGQETQYF
-	TRBV4-1	TRBJ2-7	-	TGCGCCAGCAGCCAAGGGGGTAACCGGTTTTTCAGCTCCTACGAGCAGTACTTC	CASSQGGNRFFSSYEQYF
TRBD2	TRBV7-7	TRBJ2-2	many	TGTGCTAGCAGCTTAACGGCGGGAGGCACCGGGGAGCTGTTTTTT	CASSLTAGGTGELFF
-	TRBV2	TRBJ1-2	few	TGTGCCAGCGCTCGACAGAGTCAGTGGTATGGCTACACCTTC	CASARQSQWYGYTF
-	TRBV7-9	TRBJ1-2	many	TGTGCCAGCAGCTTAGCTGTCGACTATGGCTACACCTTC	CASSLAVDYGYTF
TRBD1	TRBV11-1	TRBJ1-2	-	TGTGCCAGCAGACAAATGGGACAGGCTAACTATGGCTACACCTTC	CASRQMGQANYGYTF
-	TRBV6-1	TRBJ2-7	-	TGTGCCAGCAGTTATACGTACATCTTGGAATTC	CASSYTYILEF
-	TRBV7-8	TRBJ1-2	-	TGTGCCAGCAGCTTAGCCGGGTCAGAGGTCTATGGCTACACCTTC	CASSLAGSEVYGYTF
TRBD1	TRBV27	TRBJ2-7	many	TGTGCCAGCAGTATCCGGGACAGGGGGACCTACGAGCAGTACTTC	CASSIRDRGTYEQYF
TRBD2	TRBV20-1	TRBJ2-7	many	TGCAGTGCTAGGACTAGCGGGAGTAGGTACGAGCAGTACTTC	CSARTSGSRYEQYF
TRBD2	TRBV5-1	TRBJ2-5	-	TGCGCCAGCACCATGAGGCTAGCGGGAGGGGAGACCCAGTACTTC	CASTMRLAGGETQYF
-	TRBV24-1	TRBJ2-7	-	TGTGCCACCAGTGACCGTCGGACTTCGGTCGAGCAGTACTTC	CATSDRRTSVEQYF
-	TRBV12-3/TRBV12-4	TRBJ1-1	few	TGTGCCAGCAGTTTATCTGAGGGGAAGACTGAAGCTTTCTTT	CASSLSEGKTEAFF
TRBD2	TRBV7-6	TRBJ2-5	-	TGTGCCAGCAGCTGGGGACTAGCGGCGGAGACCCAGTACTTC	CASSWGLAAETQYF
-	TRBV5-1	TRBJ2-2	few	TGCGCCAGCAGCTCGGACCGGGCCGGGGAGCTGTTTTTT	CASSSDRAGELFF
TRBD2	TRBV9	TRBJ2-3	-	TGTGCCAGCAGCGTAGCTGCGACTAGCGGGAACAATGAGCAGTATTTT	CASSVAATSGNNEQYF
TRBD2	TRBV5-4	TRBJ2-1	many	TGTGCCAGCACCTCTGGGCTAGCGGATATCTACAATGAGCAGTTCTTC	CASTSGLADIYNEQFF
-	TRBV7-9	TRBJ2-7	many	TGTGCCAGCAGCTTAGACTCGGACGAGCAGTACTTC	CASSLDSDEQYF